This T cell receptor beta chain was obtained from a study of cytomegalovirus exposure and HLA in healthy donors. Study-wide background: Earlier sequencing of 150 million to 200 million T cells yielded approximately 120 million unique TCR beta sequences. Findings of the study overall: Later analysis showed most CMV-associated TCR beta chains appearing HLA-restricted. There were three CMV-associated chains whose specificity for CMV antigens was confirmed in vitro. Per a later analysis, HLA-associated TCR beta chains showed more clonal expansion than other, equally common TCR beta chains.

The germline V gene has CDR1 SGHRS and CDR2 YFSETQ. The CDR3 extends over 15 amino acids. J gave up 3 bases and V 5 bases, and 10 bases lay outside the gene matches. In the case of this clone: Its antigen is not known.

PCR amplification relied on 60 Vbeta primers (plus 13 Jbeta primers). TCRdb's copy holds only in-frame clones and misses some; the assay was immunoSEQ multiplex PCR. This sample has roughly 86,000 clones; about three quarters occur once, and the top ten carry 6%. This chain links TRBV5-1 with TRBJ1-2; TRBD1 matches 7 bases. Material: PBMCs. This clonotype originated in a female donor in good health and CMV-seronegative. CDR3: CASRYGTVVDYGYTF. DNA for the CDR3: TGCGCCAGCAGATACGGGACAGTAGTCGACTATGGCTACACCTTC.